These 5 T cell receptor beta chains came from one sample sequenced in a study of blood T cell repertoires in COVID-19. Assay: immunoSEQ multiplex PCR; the TCRdb copy retains only in-frame clones and omits some. The data hold 300,000 to 400,000 clones, with 85% to 90% observed a single time. The sample consisted of peripheral blood. These receptors were collected from an older woman with COVID-19, enrolled during active disease.

The chain carries TRBV28 and TRBJ1-1; D perhaps matches TRBD1 (5 bases). V lost 1 base and J lost 0, with 12 bases in between. This CDR3 is 16 amino acids long. Germline V lookup: CDR1 MDHEN, CDR2 SYDVKM. The CDR3 DNA reads as TGTGCCAGCAGTTTATACGGGCAGGGCATGAACACTGAAGCTTTCTTT. This sequence encodes CASSLYGQGMNTEAFF.

As concerns this clone: Likely a read error: the CDR3 ends without its conserved phenylalanine or tryptophan. The limits of the CDR3 on the DNA are not certain, so only TCRdb's listed CDR3 is given. J is TRBJ1-2 and V is TRBV3-1 (or the pseudogene TRBV3-2); the table names TRBD1, a call not compared with the DNA. Germline V gene sequence: CDR1 LGHDT, CDR2 YNNKEL (reference sequence). The CDR3 spans 12 residues, counting both ends. The CDR3 here is CASSQDHIRTGA.

The rearrangement links TRBV4-2 to TRBJ2-7, with 11 bases fitting TRBD2. Germline trimming cut 2 bases from V and 3 bases from J; bases unmatched to any gene: 3. Germline V lookup: CDR1 LGHNA, CDR2 YNFKEQ. The CDR3 spans 15 residues. The CDR3 region has the DNA TGTGCCAGCAGCCAACTAGCGGGGGGCAGCTACGAGCAGTACTTC. Its translation is CASSQLAGGSYEQYF.

This sequence joins TRBV7-6 and TRBJ1-2; D is unresolved. The V and J ends lost 2 bases and 4 bases respectively, with 14 bases between them. Per the germline V gene, CDR1 is SGHVS and CDR2 is FNYEAQ. The CDR3 sequence is 15 residues long. The CDR3 DNA reads TGTGCCAGCAGCTTAAAACCTGACACGAGCTATGGCTACACCTTC. Amino acid sequence: CASSLKPDTSYGYTF.

The J gene is TRBJ2-3, the V gene TRBV18; a possible D gene is TRBD1 (5 bases). Trimming pared 4 bases from V and 0 bases from J, leaving 11 bases between. Germline V gives CDR1 KGHSH, CDR2 LQKENI. CDR3 length: 15 residues. Here the CDR3 reads CASSRVTGSTDTQYF. The CDR3 bases are TGTGCCAGCTCACGTGTCACAGGAAGCACAGATACGCAGTATTTT.